Shown below are 12 T cell receptor beta chains from a single sample sequenced in a study of blood T cell repertoires in COVID-19 (dated by TCRdb to the early 2020s). Libraries were constructed by the immunoSEQ multiplex PCR assay. TCRdb carries this immuneACCESS record with in-frame sequences only. Its versions omit some clonotypes, under half of them owing to an unresolved V gene in the studies checked, with the rest unexplained. Counted in this sample were about 25,000 clones; approximately 90% of them appeared once. In total, the top ten clones hold over 9.5% of the sample. Sequenced material: peripheral blood. These receptors were taken from a man in his sixties or seventies with acute or convalescent COVID-19.

The rearrangement links TRBV10-3 to TRBJ1-1, with TRBD1 as a possible D gene (6 bases). CDR1 and CDR2 from the germline V gene are ENHRY and SYGVKD. Between the trimmed V and J ends, which lost 3 bases and 0 bases, there was a span of 11 bases. The CDR3 has 15 residues. The CDR3 region is CAISEGGRVNTEAFF. The CDR3 region has the DNA TGTGCCATCAGTGAAGGGGGGAGGGTGAACACTGAAGCTTTCTTT.

The chain couples TRBV15 to TRBJ2-5; D uncertain. Trimming took 3 bases from V and 7 from J, leaving 15 bases between them. Germline CDR1 and CDR2: LNHNV and YYDKDF (reference sequence). The CDR3 spans 14 residues. CDR3 region: CATSSPGVLVTQYF. The CDR3 DNA sequence: TGTGCCACCAGCAGCCCTGGAGTCCTGGTGACCCAGTACTTC.

This clone was observed a single time. The chain combines TRBV6-1 with TRBJ1-1, with D hard to call. The V end lost 2 bases, the J end lost 0 bases, and 7 bases lay between the germline ends. Germline assignment: CDR1 MNHNS and CDR2 SASEGT. The CDR3 has 14 residues. The CDR3 bases are TGTGCCAGCAGTGAACCGGGTTTGAACACTGAAGCTTTCTTT. It is translated as CASSEPGLNTEAFF.

The V call is TRBV5-1, the J call TRBJ2-7, with TRBD2 identical over 16 bases. CDR3 size: 17 residues. V lost 6 bases, J lost 6 bases, and 12 bases stayed unmatched. Germline V CDR1 and CDR2: SGHRS, YFSETQ. CDR3 sequence (DNA): TGCGCCAGCAACCCCGGGACTAGCGGGAGGGCCTTGGGCGAGCAGTACTTC. This translates into CASNPGTSGRALGEQYF.

The CDR3 DNA reads TGTGCCAGTAGTATGAAGGGGACAGGGGATTTCTACGAGCAGTACTTC. Translated, it gives CASSMKGTGDFYEQYF. This rearrangement joins TRBV19 to TRBJ2-7; 10 bases are a match to TRBD1. The CDR3 runs 16 residues. J lost 3 bases, V lost 3 bases, and 8 bases had no gene match. Germline CDR1 and CDR2: LNHDA and SQIVND (reference sequence).

The chain uses TRBV6-5 and TRBJ2-1, with D maybe TRBD2 (6 bases). The CDR3 runs 15 residues. V was shortened by 7 bases and J by 10 bases, with 23 bases between the two germline ends. The germline gives CDR1 MNHEY, CDR2 SVGAGI. CDR3 protein: CASTQRELLPLEQFF. The CDR3 DNA reads TGTGCCAGCACACAACGGGAGTTACTTCCCCTAGAGCAGTTCTTC.

The J gene is TRBJ2-7, the V gene TRBV5-1; tentatively, D is TRBD1 (6 bases). Trimming stripped 4 bases from V and 2 bases from J, with 16 bases between. The length of the CDR3 is 15 residues. Germline CDR1 SGHRS, CDR2 YFSETQ. CDR3 bases: TGCGCCAGCAGCCCATCTCGACAGGCCGCCTACGAGCAGTACTTC. Its protein product is CASSPSRQAAYEQYF.

The CDR3 sequence is CASSLGPFREYQETQYF. CDR3 DNA: TGTGCCAGCAGCTTAGGCCCCTTCCGAGAGTACCAAGAGACCCAGTACTTC. J is TRBJ2-5 and V is TRBV7-2; D unresolved. This CDR3 has 17 amino acids. The V gene lost 1 base and the J gene lost 0 bases, with 15 bases spanning the gap. Germline CDR1 is SGHTA and CDR2 is FQGNSA.

V and J are TRBV2 and TRBJ2-2, with 10 bases matching TRBD2. The ends lost 6 bases at V and 6 bases at J; junction bases unmatched: 4. Germline CDR1 is SNHLY and CDR2 is FYNNEI. This CDR3 is built from 14 residues. Here the CDR3 DNA reads TGTGCCAGCAGCCCGACTAGCGGGTCCGGGGAGCTGTTTTTT. Encoded protein: CASSPTSGSGELFF.

Written as DNA, the CDR3 is TGTGCCAGCTCACGCAGGGGTGGTGATGAAAAACTGTTTTTT. Encoded protein: CASSRRGGDEKLFF. This rearrangement joins TRBV18 to TRBJ1-4; TRBD1 is a possible D gene (6 bases). The CDR3 contains 14 residues. Germline CDR1 is KGHSH and CDR2 is LQKENI. Trimming left V 4 bases short and J 6 bases short, with 12 bases between.

Written as DNA, the CDR3 is TGTGCCAGCAAAACCGACAGGGGGCCGGTCACCGGGGAGCTGTTTTTT. It specifies CASKTDRGPVTGELFF. The chain couples TRBV3-1 (or the pseudogene TRBV3-2) to TRBJ2-2; 10 bases match TRBD1. The germline V gene has CDR1 LGHDT and CDR2 YNNKEL (reference sequence). This CDR3 is 16 amino acids long. Trimming cost V 7 bases and J 4 bases; bases outside gene matches: 9.

V and J are TRBV6-5 and TRBJ2-2; possible D gene TRBD2, 7 bases. V was shortened by 8 bases and J by 6 bases, with 19 bases between the two germline ends. Per the germline V gene, CDR1 is MNHEY and CDR2 is SVGAGI. The CDR3 has 15 residues. The CDR3 region is CASGREGGRAGELFF. For the CDR3, the DNA is TGTGCCAGCGGACGTGAGGGGGGGAGGGCCGGGGAGCTGTTTTTT.